A selection of T cell receptor beta chains follows, all from one sample in a study of T cells after yellow fever vaccination. TCRdb ran MiXCR on the 5' RACE reads and lists one entry per CDR3 protein. The sample shows some 290,000 distinct CDR3 sequences, roughly 10% of them seen only once. The sample was CD4+ T cells sorted from PBMCs, taken 45 days after the yellow fever booster vaccination. These receptors came from a young man who received the YFV17D yellow fever vaccine. CDR3s include the opening cysteine and the closing phenylalanine or tryptophan. The order of the fields is V gene, clone size, J gene, D gene, CDR3 protein, CDR3 DNA. D genes are given only for firm matches. Clone size appears in some rows only: once, few, many, or a class for an expanded clone.

V gene: TRBV11-2; clone size: NA; J gene: TRBJ2-1; D gene: NA; CDR3 protein: CASSLGTDDNEQFF; CDR3 DNA: TGTGCCAGCAGCCTCGGGACGGACGACAATGAGCAGTTCTTC
V gene: TRBV20-1; clone size: few; J gene: TRBJ2-3; D gene: NA; CDR3 protein: CSAMRLKGTDTQYF; CDR3 DNA: TGCAGTGCTATGCGACTCAAAGGCACAGATACGCAGTATTTT
V gene: TRBV6-1; clone size: few; J gene: TRBJ2-4; D gene: NA; CDR3 protein: CASSEAAGTKNIQYF; CDR3 DNA: TGTGCCAGCAGTGAAGCAGCCGGGACCAAAAACATTCAGTACTTC
V gene: TRBV3-1; clone size: many; J gene: TRBJ2-5; D gene: NA; CDR3 protein: CASSQDFETQYF; CDR3 DNA: TGTGCCAGCAGCCAAGACTTCGAGACCCAGTACTTC
V gene: TRBV4-3; clone size: NA; J gene: TRBJ1-3; D gene: NA; CDR3 protein: CASSQDVTATGPQGRSGNTIYF; CDR3 DNA: TGCGCCAGCAGCCAAGATGTCACAGCCACCGGACCTCAGGGTCGGTCTGGAAACACCATATATTTT
V gene: TRBV7-9; clone size: few; J gene: TRBJ1-5; D gene: NA; CDR3 protein: CASSLGSAQPQHF; CDR3 DNA: TGTGCCAGCAGCTTAGGCTCAGCTCAGCCCCAGCATTTT
V gene: TRBV18; clone size: few; J gene: TRBJ1-1; D gene: NA; CDR3 protein: CASSPPGAEAFF; CDR3 DNA: TGTGCCAGCTCACCACCGGGGGCTGAAGCTTTCTTT
V gene: TRBV7-9; clone size: few; J gene: TRBJ1-1; D gene: NA; CDR3 protein: CASSLPPGFADTEAFF; CDR3 DNA: TGTGCCAGCAGCCTCCCCCCGGGGTTCGCGGACACTGAAGCTTTCTTT
V gene: TRBV28; clone size: few; J gene: TRBJ2-2; D gene: NA; CDR3 protein: CASRMTNTGELFF; CDR3 DNA: TGTGCCAGCAGGATGACGAACACCGGGGAGCTGTTTTTT
V gene: TRBV7-2; clone size: NA; J gene: TRBJ1-1; D gene: NA; CDR3 protein: CASSQMGLLNTEAFF; CDR3 DNA: TGTGCCAGCAGCCAAATGGGACTCTTGAATACTGAAGCTTTCTTT
V gene: TRBV29-1; clone size: NA; J gene: TRBJ1-2; D gene: NA; CDR3 protein: CSVDVVTGHYGYTF; CDR3 DNA: TGCAGCGTTGATGTGGTGACAGGCCATTATGGCTACACCTTC
V gene: TRBV9; clone size: NA; J gene: TRBJ1-4; D gene: NA; CDR3 protein: CASSVQIGEKLFF; CDR3 DNA: TGTGCCAGCAGCGTACAGATTGGTGAAAAACTGTTTTTT
V gene: TRBV7-2; clone size: many; J gene: TRBJ1-6; D gene: TRBD1; CDR3 protein: CASSMAGGGPLHF; CDR3 DNA: TGTGCCAGCAGCATGGCAGGGGGTGGACCCCTCCACTTT
V gene: TRBV28; clone size: few; J gene: TRBJ1-2; D gene: TRBD1; CDR3 protein: CASSFLGQGRLGYTF; CDR3 DNA: TGTGCCAGCAGTTTTTTGGGACAGGGACGGCTTGGCTACACCTTC
V gene: TRBV4-2; clone size: many; J gene: TRBJ2-1; D gene: TRBD2; CDR3 protein: CASSRTLQAGGGYNEQFF; CDR3 DNA: TGTGCCAGCAGCCGCACGTTACAAGCGGGGGGGGGATACAATGAGCAGTTCTTC
V gene: TRBV20-1; clone size: few; J gene: TRBJ2-5; D gene: NA; CDR3 protein: CSARERGRGTGETQYF; CDR3 DNA: TGCAGTGCTAGAGAGAGGGGGCGGGGGACCGGGGAGACCCAGTACTTC
V gene: TRBV7-9; clone size: few; J gene: TRBJ2-3; D gene: NA; CDR3 protein: CASSLVALTQYF; CDR3 DNA: TGTGCCAGCAGCTTAGTGGCATTAACGCAGTATTTT
V gene: TRBV5-1; clone size: few; J gene: TRBJ1-1; D gene: NA; CDR3 protein: CASSASETGEAFF; CDR3 DNA: TGCGCCAGCAGTGCAAGCGAGACGGGTGAAGCTTTCTTT
V gene: TRBV4-3; clone size: few; J gene: TRBJ1-1; D gene: NA; CDR3 protein: CASSQEGVPQGNTEAFF; CDR3 DNA: TGCGCCAGCAGCCAAGAGGGAGTCCCCCAGGGGAACACTGAAGCTTTCTTT
V gene: TRBV7-9; clone size: few; J gene: TRBJ2-2; D gene: NA; CDR3 protein: CASSRGAANTGELFF; CDR3 DNA: TGTGCCAGCAGCAGAGGGGCCGCGAACACCGGGGAGCTGTTTTTT
V gene: TRBV4-1; clone size: NA; J gene: TRBJ1-5; D gene: TRBD1; CDR3 protein: CASSPRDRGGGNQPQHF; CDR3 DNA: TGCGCCAGCAGCCCCCGGGACAGGGGTGGGGGTAATCAGCCCCAGCATTTT
V gene: TRBV7-9; clone size: NA; J gene: TRBJ2-3; D gene: TRBD1; CDR3 protein: CASSDGQGADTQYF; CDR3 DNA: TGTGCCAGCAGCGATGGACAGGGAGCAGATACGCAGTATTTT
V gene: TRBV10-3; clone size: few; J gene: TRBJ1-1; D gene: TRBD1; CDR3 protein: CAISDSGGSHLNTEAFF; CDR3 DNA: TGTGCCATCAGTGATTCAGGGGGCTCGCACTTGAACACTGAAGCTTTCTTT
V gene: TRBV20-1; clone size: NA; J gene: TRBJ2-5; D gene: NA; CDR3 protein: CSAARGLGGRQETQYF; CDR3 DNA: TGCAGTGCTGCCCGGGGTCTTGGGGGGCGACAAGAGACCCAGTACTTC
V gene: TRBV6-2/TRBV6-3; clone size: NA; J gene: TRBJ2-2; D gene: NA; CDR3 protein: CASSSYRGVAGELFF; CDR3 DNA: TGTGCCAGCAGTTCCTACCGCGGGGTCGCCGGGGAGCTGTTTTTT
V gene: TRBV29-1; clone size: few; J gene: TRBJ2-3; D gene: TRBD2; CDR3 protein: CSVDGTSGRMITDTQYF; CDR3 DNA: TGCAGCGTTGATGGGACTAGCGGGCGGATGATCACAGATACGCAGTATTTT
V gene: TRBV20-1; clone size: few; J gene: TRBJ1-1; D gene: NA; CDR3 protein: CSAPRAGAAEAFF; CDR3 DNA: TGCAGTGCTCCAAGGGCCGGGGCTGCGGAAGCTTTCTTT
V gene: TRBV9; clone size: NA; J gene: TRBJ1-2; D gene: NA; CDR3 protein: CASSVGPGDNYGYTF; CDR3 DNA: TGTGCCAGCAGCGTAGGCCCGGGAGACAACTATGGCTACACCTTC
V gene: TRBV5-4; clone size: NA; J gene: TRBJ2-5; D gene: TRBD2; CDR3 protein: CASSRRAGVETQYF; CDR3 DNA: TGTGCCAGCAGCCGACGAGCGGGGGTGGAGACCCAGTACTTC
V gene: TRBV20-1; clone size: NA; J gene: TRBJ2-5; D gene: NA; CDR3 protein: CSARVPPKGETQYF; CDR3 DNA: TGCAGTGCTAGAGTACCTCCAAAAGGGGAGACCCAGTACTTC
V gene: TRBV5-1; clone size: NA; J gene: TRBJ1-1; D gene: NA; CDR3 protein: CASSLEGPSSTEAFF; CDR3 DNA: TGCGCCAGCAGCTTGGAAGGGCCCTCGAGCACTGAAGCTTTCTTT
V gene: TRBV4-3; clone size: NA; J gene: TRBJ1-1; D gene: NA; CDR3 protein: CASSQEQFTEAFF; CDR3 DNA: TGCGCCAGCAGCCAAGAACAGTTCACTGAAGCTTTCTTT
V gene: TRBV18; clone size: many; J gene: TRBJ2-7; D gene: TRBD1; CDR3 protein: CASSLGQGIEEQYF; CDR3 DNA: TGTGCCAGCTCATTGGGACAGGGAATAGAAGAGCAGTACTTC
V gene: TRBV20-1; clone size: few; J gene: TRBJ1-1; D gene: NA; CDR3 protein: CSVDPPPGWNTEAFF; CDR3 DNA: TGCAGTGTTGATCCCCCGCCAGGGTGGAACACTGAAGCTTTCTTT
V gene: TRBV29-1; clone size: NA; J gene: TRBJ2-4; D gene: TRBD1; CDR3 protein: CSVTTGGKNIQYF; CDR3 DNA: TGCAGCGTTACGACAGGGGGTAAAAACATTCAGTACTTC
V gene: TRBV7-2; clone size: few; J gene: TRBJ2-2; D gene: NA; CDR3 protein: CASSIPTENGELFF; CDR3 DNA: TGTGCCAGCAGCATACCGACAGAAAACGGGGAGCTGTTTTTT
V gene: TRBV29-1; clone size: NA; J gene: TRBJ2-3; D gene: NA; CDR3 protein: CSVEDTGRGTDTQYF; CDR3 DNA: TGCAGCGTTGAAGACACAGGGAGGGGCACAGATACGCAGTATTTT